The 24 T cell receptor beta chains listed next were all sequenced from one sample in a study of blood T cell repertoires in COVID-19. Profiling relied on immunoSEQ multiplex PCR, and the TCRdb table lists in-frame clones only, not all of them. The sample includes about 440,000 clones, approximately 90% seen only once; the top ten take 4.3%. The sample taken for sequencing was peripheral blood. The receptors come from a woman aged 25 to 39 with acute or convalescent COVID-19.

J is TRBJ1-3 and V is TRBV7-6; 7 positions match TRBD1. The CDR3 is 15 amino acids. The ends lost 5 bases at V and 4 bases at J; junction bases unmatched: 8. The V gene's germline CDR1 is SGHVS and CDR2 FNYEAQ. The CDR3 coding sequence is TGTGCCAGCAGCGTGACAGGGCGCCGAGGAAACACCATATATTTT. Encoded protein: CASSVTGRRGNTIYF. The whole variable domain, remainder taken from reference TRBV7-6 and TRBJ1-3, is GAGVSQSPRYKVTKRGQDVALRCDPISGHVSLYWYRQALGQGPEFLTYFNYEAQQDKSGLPNDRFSAERPEGSISTLTIQRTEQRDSAMYRCASSVTGRRGNTIYFGEGSWLTVV.

The chain employs TRBV5-1 and TRBJ2-2; possibly TRBD2 for D (5 bases). The ends were cut back, 7 bases at V and 2 bases at J, with 21 bases in the middle. CDR3 size: 17 residues. Looked up from germline, CDR1 is SGHRS and CDR2 is YFSETQ. CDR3 residues: CASVSSGFGGNTGELFF. The CDR3 bases are TGCGCCAGCGTCAGTTCGGGTTTCGGAGGCAACACCGGGGAGCTGTTTTTT.

CDR3 DNA sequence: TGTGCCAGCAGCCTCACCACAGGGGTTGTCACCGGGGAGCTGTTTTTT. Translation: CASSLTTGVVTGELFF. This chain links TRBV7-8 with TRBJ2-2, with 7 bases that match TRBD1. Germline V gene sequence: CDR1 SGHVS, CDR2 FQNEAQ. Germline trimming cut 5 bases from V and 4 bases from J; bases unmatched to any gene: 10. This CDR3 region has 16 residues.

The J gene is TRBJ2-1, the V gene TRBV2, with 7 bases matching TRBD2. This CDR3 is built from 16 residues. The V segment lost 4 bases and the J segment 3 bases; nucleotides outside the gene matches: 9. Germline values: CDR1 SNHLY, CDR2 FYNNEI. The CDR3 DNA reads TGTGCCAGCAGTGTTCTTGGGCGGGGGTTCTACAATGAGCAGTTCTTC. Translation gives CASSVLGRGFYNEQFF.

This clone was seen only once. The chain is built from TRBV27 and TRBJ2-3, with D unresolved. CDR1 and CDR2 from the germline V gene are MNHEY and SMNVEV (reference sequence). This CDR3 spans 13 amino acids. Trimming took 3 bases from V and 6 from J, leaving 10 bases between them. CDR3 residues: CASSFRSEDTQYF. As DNA, the CDR3 is TGTGCCAGCAGTTTTCGGTCGGAGGATACGCAGTATTTT.

The chain combines TRBV7-9 with TRBJ1-2; perhaps TRBD1 as D (5 bases). The V and J ends lost 4 bases and 6 bases respectively, with 15 bases between them. The germline V gene encodes CDR1 SEHNR and CDR2 FQNEAQ (reference sequence). The CDR3 sequence is 14 residues long. CDR3 region: CASSSDGAGNGYTF. The DNA of the CDR3 is TGTGCCAGCAGCTCAGATGGGGCAGGGAATGGCTACACCTTC.

To note about this clone: The sample contains more than one DNA sequence encoding this CDR3. This sequence joins TRBV4-1 and TRBJ1-5; D is perhaps TRBD1 (6 bases). The CDR3 has 14 amino acids. V was cut by 0 bases and J by 7 bases, with 10 bases left in between. Germline CDR1 is MGHRA and CDR2 is YSYEKL. The CDR3 is CASSQDRGGQPQHF. As DNA, the CDR3 is TGCGCCAGCAGCCAAGACAGGGGTGGGCAGCCCCAGCATTTT.

This chain connects TRBV4-1 to TRBJ2-1; TRBD1 might be the D (6 bases). V lost 4 bases, J lost 0 bases, and 13 bases lay in between. Germline assignment: CDR1 MGHRA and CDR2 YSYEKL. The CDR3 extends over 16 amino acids. The CDR3 coding sequence is TGCGCCAGCAGCCCAGGACAGCCGCTCTCCTACAATGAGCAGTTCTTC. This sequence encodes CASSPGQPLSYNEQFF.

J is TRBJ2-3 and V is TRBV28; D possibly corresponds to TRBD1 (6 bases). V was trimmed by 8 bases and J by 4 bases, leaving 16 bases between them. Germline values: CDR1 MDHEN, CDR2 SYDVKM. The CDR3 spans 14 residues. In nucleotides, the CDR3 is TGTGCCAGCGAAGGCAGGGGCAGCGCAGATACGCAGTATTTT. Amino acid sequence: CASEGRGSADTQYF.

This chain links TRBV28 with TRBJ2-5; 11 bases are a match to TRBD2. CDR3 size: 17 residues. Germline CDR1 is MDHEN and CDR2 is SYDVKM. The J segment lost 1 base and the V segment lost 2 bases, leaving 6 bases of the junction unmatched. The CDR3 spells CASSLPPLAGAQETQYF. In DNA form, the CDR3 reads TGTGCCAGCAGTTTACCCCCACTAGCGGGGGCCCAAGAGACCCAGTACTTC.

This chain joins TRBV2 and TRBJ1-2; TRBD1 is a possible D gene (5 bases). This CDR3 region has 14 residues. CDR1 and CDR2 from the germline V gene are SNHLY and FYNNEI. V gave up 8 bases and J gave up 8 bases, with 21 bases separating them. CDR3 sequence: CASSLQWRDGGYTF. In nucleotides, the CDR3 is TGTGCCAGCTCGTTACAGTGGCGGGACGGGGGCTACACCTTC.

The chain joins TRBV30 to TRBJ2-3; D unclear. This CDR3 is built from 14 residues. Germline CDR1 GTSNPN, CDR2 SVGIG (reference sequence). With 4 bases removed from V and 0 bases from J, the gap between germline ends came to 11 bases. The CDR3 is CAWTGPYSTDTQYF. CDR3 DNA: TGTGCCTGGACGGGTCCTTATAGCACAGATACGCAGTATTTT.

The chain is built from TRBV5-6 and TRBJ2-7; 9 nucleotides agree with TRBD1. Losses at the gene ends were 0 bases for V and 6 bases for J; bases not matched to a gene: 10. The CDR3 has 16 residues. Germline CDR1 SGHDT, CDR2 YYEEEE. CDR3 in DNA: TGTGCCAGCAGCTTGGAACAGGGGGCCTTTTTGGCCGAGCAGTACTTC. This sequence encodes CASSLEQGAFLAEQYF.

The chain recombines TRBV5-1 with TRBJ2-1; the match to TRBD1 covers 7 bases. V was pared by 3 bases and J by 8 bases, with 11 bases of the junction left unmatched. Germline CDR1 is SGHRS and CDR2 is YFSETQ. This CDR3 has 15 residues. CDR3 nucleotide sequence: TGCGCCAGCAGCTCCCAAAACAAGGGGGCGGATGAGCAGTTCTTC. Its protein is CASSSQNKGADEQFF. The variable domain in full, completed from reference TRBV5-1 and TRBJ2-1, reads KAGVTQTPRYLIKTRGQQVTLSCSPISGHRSVSWYQQTPGQGLQFLFEYFSETQRNKGNFPGRFSGRQFSNSRSEMNVSTLELGDSALYLCASSSQNKGADEQFFGPGTRLTVL.

This chain uses TRBV3-1 (or the pseudogene TRBV3-2) with TRBJ2-1, with D possibly being TRBD2 (6 bases). CDR1 LGHDT and CDR2 YNNKEL come from the germline V gene (reference sequence). CDR3 length equals 13 residues. V shed 4 bases and J shed 9 bases, with 13 bases lying between them. The CDR3 DNA reads TGTGCCAGCAGCCTAGGGGAGGAGGGTGAGCAGTTCTTC. Encoded protein: CASSLGEEGEQFF.

In DNA form, the CDR3 reads TGTGCCAGCAGTCCTCCGGGGGGGCCTAGCACAGATACGCAGTATTTT. Its protein is CASSPPGGPSTDTQYF. The V call is TRBV25-1, the J call TRBJ2-3; 8 bases align to TRBD2. The ends lost 5 bases at V and 0 bases at J; junction bases unmatched: 7. CDR3 length: 16 amino acids. In germline, CDR1 is MGHDK, CDR2 SYGVNS. Together with reference TRBV25-1 and TRBJ2-3, the CDR3 gives the full variable domain: EADIYQTPRYLVIGTGKKITLECSQTMGHDKMYWYQQDPGMELHLIHYSYGVNSTEKGDLSSESTVSRIRTEHFPLTLESARPSHTSQYLCASSPPGGPSTDTQYFGPGTRLTVL.

The J gene is TRBJ1-2, the V gene TRBV28, with TRBD1 identical over 8 bases. This CDR3 has 14 amino acids. Germline trimming cut 6 bases from V and 1 base from J; bases unmatched to any gene: 4. CDR1 and CDR2 (germline): MDHEN, SYDVKM. CDR3 nucleotides: TGTGCCAGCAGCCAGGACAGGGATAACTATGGCTACACCTTC. It encodes CASSQDRDNYGYTF.

This CDR3 is CASSLTGTGNSPLHF. Here the CDR3 DNA reads TGTGCCAGCAGTTTAACCGGGACAGGGAATTCACCCCTCCACTTT. This rearrangement joins TRBV27 to TRBJ1-6; 9 nucleotides agree with TRBD1. Trimming at V came to 2 bases and at J to 7 bases, leaving 3 bases not matched to a gene. The germline V gene encodes CDR1 MNHEY and CDR2 SMNVEV (reference sequence). CDR3 size: 15 residues.

The rearrangement joins TRBV9 to TRBJ2-1; TRBD2 might be the D (6 bases). The V and J ends lost 4 bases and 4 bases respectively, with 27 bases between them. The CDR3 extends over 19 amino acids. CDR1 SGDLS and CDR2 YYNGEE come from the germline V gene. The DNA for the CDR3 is TGTGCCAGCAGCCCAAGAGGAAATAGTATGCGGGGTCCTTACAATGAGCAGTTCTTC. Its translation: CASSPRGNSMRGPYNEQFF.

The chain uses TRBV5-1 and TRBJ2-3; TRBD1 agrees at 7 bases. This CDR3 is built from 16 residues. V shed 4 bases, J shed 3 bases, and the junction held 11 bases outside the gene matches. Germline values: CDR1 SGHRS, CDR2 YFSETQ. The chain's CDR3 is CASSPGDYRGTDTQYF. The DNA of the CDR3 is TGCGCCAGCAGCCCTGGAGACTACAGGGGTACAGATACGCAGTATTTT.

The CDR3, as DNA: TGCAGTGCTAGTTTGGTGGCCGAGCAGTACTTC. It yields the protein CSASLVAEQYF. This chain connects TRBV20-1 to TRBJ2-7; no reliable D call. Trimming took off 3 bases at V and 6 bases at J, with 9 bases between the two ends. The V gene's germline CDR1 is DFQATT and CDR2 SNEGSKA (reference sequence). This CDR3 spans 11 amino acids.

The chain has TRBV24-1 and TRBJ2-2; 8 nucleotides match TRBD1. Trimming took 6 bases from V and 3 from J; bases not matched to a gene: 8. This CDR3 comprises 16 residues. The germline V gene has CDR1 KGHDR and CDR2 SFDVKD. CDR3 DNA: TGTGCCACCAGTTTGAGACAGGGGCCGGACACCGGGGAGCTGTTTTTT. Amino acid sequence: CATSLRQGPDTGELFF.

V gene TRBV5-1 combines with J gene TRBJ2-3; no firm D call. Trimming left V 2 bases short and J 5 bases short, with 6 bases between. The CDR3 spans 12 residues. The germline V gene has CDR1 SGHRS and CDR2 YFSETQ. CDR3 coding DNA: TGCGCCAGCAGCTTTAGTAAAGATACGCAGTATTTT. It is translated as CASSFSKDTQYF.

The rearrangement uses TRBV5-1 and TRBJ2-7; 7 nucleotides match TRBD1. V dropped 2 bases and J dropped 6; count of bases not matched to a gene: 14. The V gene's germline CDR1 is SGHRS and CDR2 YFSETQ. The length of the CDR3 is 16 residues. CDR3 in DNA: TGCGCCAGCAGCTTTGGATCAGGACAGGTGACCTCCGAGCAGTACTTC. Encoded protein: CASSFGSGQVTSEQYF.